A selection of T cell receptor beta chains follows, all from one sample in a study of T cells in Graves' hyperthyroidism and ophthalmopathy. Via MiXCR, TCRdb re-called the multiplex PCR reads, giving one row per CDR3 protein. The profile covers 250,000 to 300,000 distinct CDR3 sequences, with over 15% appearing a single time and around 57% taken by the ten largest. Sequences were obtained from blood. The receptors here all came from a woman aged 55-70 years with Graves' ophthalmopathy. CDR3s leave out the opening cysteine and the closing phenylalanine or tryptophan. Each record gives: J gene, V gene, CDR3 protein.

>TRBJ2-1|TRBV3-1
ASSQGILEQF
>TRBJ2-7|TRBV15
ATHPYYTDGSYEQY
>TRBJ1-1|TRBV4-2
ASSQPRQGAFGTEAF
>TRBJ2-1|TRBV7-3
ASSTTAGGYNEQF
>TRBJ1-2|TRBV5-1
ASSLTWGQNYGYT
>TRBJ1-2|TRBV6-2/TRBV6-3
ASSLTGAIGNGYT
>TRBJ2-2|TRBV11-3
ASSLAGVRTGELF
>TRBJ2-3|TRBV19
ASSIGQGGTDTQY
>TRBJ2-7|TRBV27
ASSLSGTFPYEQY
>TRBJ2-1|TRBV15
ATSLLIGDEQF
>TRBJ2-5|TRBV28
ASSLSGALHRALLGETQY
>TRBJ1-5|TRBV10-2
ASSESIITGGRQPQH
>TRBJ2-1|TRBV13
ASSIDRDQQF
>TRBJ1-2|TRBV11-2
ASSLIRNVAGGEHGYT
>TRBJ1-2|TRBV9
ASSARQGDYGYT
>TRBJ2-7|TRBV20-1
SASSLATYEQY
>TRBJ1-1|TRBV29-1
SVVGALVNTEAF
>TRBJ1-4|TRBV2
ASSVHPNEKLF
>TRBJ2-7|TRBV15
ATSREVVGGRQY
>TRBJ2-4|TRBV20-1
SARDSLAVAKNIQY
>TRBJ1-1|TRBV18
ASSFGQAEEAF
>TRBJ2-1|TRBV19
ASSKPGQGAGDEQF
>TRBJ2-1|TRBV11-2
ASSTDSLSYNEQF
>TRBJ2-1|TRBV11-2
ASSSRWRAEYEQF
>TRBJ2-2|TRBV2
ASTLSRGANTGELF
>TRBJ2-1|TRBV12-3/TRBV12-4
ASSQGLAYNEQF
>TRBJ2-7|TRBV5-8
ASSAPSGGEQY
>TRBJ2-6|TRBV7-8
ASKQERSGANVLT
>TRBJ2-7|TRBV7-2
ASSFGGSTYEQY
>TRBJ2-7|TRBV4-3
ASSLNGQGDYEQY
>TRBJ1-6|TRBV6-2/TRBV6-3
ASSSIPGQRVSPLH
>TRBJ1-2|TRBV7-2
ASSSSPGTENYGYT
>TRBJ2-7|TRBV3-1
ASSQFRTGVNYEQY
>TRBJ2-3|TRBV12-3/TRBV12-4
ASSLLLGEGASTDTQY
>.|TRBV5-5
ASAGFWSTDTQH
>TRBJ1-5|TRBV12-5
ASGVGSNQPQH
>TRBJ1-5|TRBV6-2/TRBV6-3
ASSYKAGGDPNQPQH
>TRBJ2-3|TRBV4-3
ASSQDSRGLASDTQY
>TRBJ2-1|TRBV27
ASSDPTSGETYGQF
>TRBJ1-5|TRBV3-1
AGGTGSQPQH
>TRBJ2-4|TRBV6-2/TRBV6-3
ASSSLAGVQY
>TRBJ2-7|TRBV6-1
ASSESPPFDEQY
>TRBJ2-5|TRBV18
ASSPGMAAQETQY
>TRBJ1-1|TRBV29-1
SVRGVSNTEAF
>TRBJ1-2|TRBV18
ASSPSTGTDYGYT